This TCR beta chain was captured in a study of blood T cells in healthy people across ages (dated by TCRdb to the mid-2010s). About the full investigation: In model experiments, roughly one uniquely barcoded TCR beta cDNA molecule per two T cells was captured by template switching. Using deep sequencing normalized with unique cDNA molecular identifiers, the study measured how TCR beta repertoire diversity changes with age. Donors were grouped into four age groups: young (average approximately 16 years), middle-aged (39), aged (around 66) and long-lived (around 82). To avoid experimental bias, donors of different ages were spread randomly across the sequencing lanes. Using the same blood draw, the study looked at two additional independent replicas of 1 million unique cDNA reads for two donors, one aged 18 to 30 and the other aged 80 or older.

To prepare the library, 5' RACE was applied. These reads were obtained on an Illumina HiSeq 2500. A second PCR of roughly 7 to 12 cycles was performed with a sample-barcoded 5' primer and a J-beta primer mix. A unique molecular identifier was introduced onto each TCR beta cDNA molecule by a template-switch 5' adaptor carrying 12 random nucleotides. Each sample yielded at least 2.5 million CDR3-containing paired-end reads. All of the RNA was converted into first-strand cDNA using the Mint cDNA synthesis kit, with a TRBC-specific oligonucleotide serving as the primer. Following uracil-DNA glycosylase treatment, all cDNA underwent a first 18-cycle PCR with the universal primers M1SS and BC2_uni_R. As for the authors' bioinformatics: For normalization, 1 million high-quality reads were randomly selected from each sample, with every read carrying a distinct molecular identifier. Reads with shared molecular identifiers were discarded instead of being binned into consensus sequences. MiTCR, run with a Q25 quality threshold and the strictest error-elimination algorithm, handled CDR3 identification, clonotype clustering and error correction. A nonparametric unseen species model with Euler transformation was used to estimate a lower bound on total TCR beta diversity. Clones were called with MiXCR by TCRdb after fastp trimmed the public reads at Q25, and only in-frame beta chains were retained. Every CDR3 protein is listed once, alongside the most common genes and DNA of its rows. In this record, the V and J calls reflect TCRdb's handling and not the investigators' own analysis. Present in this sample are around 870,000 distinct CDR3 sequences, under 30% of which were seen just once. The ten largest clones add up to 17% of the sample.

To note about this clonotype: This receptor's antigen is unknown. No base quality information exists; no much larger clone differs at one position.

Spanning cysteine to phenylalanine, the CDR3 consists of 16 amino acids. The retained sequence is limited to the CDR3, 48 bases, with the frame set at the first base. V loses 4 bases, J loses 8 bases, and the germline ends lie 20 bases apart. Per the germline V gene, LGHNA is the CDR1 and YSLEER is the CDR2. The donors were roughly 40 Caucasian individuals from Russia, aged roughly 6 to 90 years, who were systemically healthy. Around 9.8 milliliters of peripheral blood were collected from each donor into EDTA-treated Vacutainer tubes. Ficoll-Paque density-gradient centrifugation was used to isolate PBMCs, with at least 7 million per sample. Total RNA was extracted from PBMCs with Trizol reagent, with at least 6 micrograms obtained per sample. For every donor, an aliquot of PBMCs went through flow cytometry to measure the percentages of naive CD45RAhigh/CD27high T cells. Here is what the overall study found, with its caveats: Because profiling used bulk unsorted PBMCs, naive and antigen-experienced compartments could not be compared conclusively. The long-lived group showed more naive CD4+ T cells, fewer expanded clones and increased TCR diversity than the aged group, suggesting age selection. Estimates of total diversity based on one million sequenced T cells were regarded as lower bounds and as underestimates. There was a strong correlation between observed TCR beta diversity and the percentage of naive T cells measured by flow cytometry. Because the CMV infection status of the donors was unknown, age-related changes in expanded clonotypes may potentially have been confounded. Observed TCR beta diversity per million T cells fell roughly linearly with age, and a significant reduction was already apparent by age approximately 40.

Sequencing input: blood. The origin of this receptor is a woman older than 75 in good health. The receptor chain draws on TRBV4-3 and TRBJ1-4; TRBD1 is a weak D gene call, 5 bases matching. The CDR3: CASSLGDRAAGEKLFF. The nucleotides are TGCGCCAGCAGCCTAGGGGACCGCGCAGCAGGGGAAAAACTGTTTTTT.